A selection of T cell receptor beta chains follows, all from one sample in a study of blood T cell repertoires in COVID-19. Some clones are missing from TCRdb's copy, which holds only in-frame ones; the method was immunoSEQ multiplex PCR. The sample holds some 50,000 clones; 85% to 90% are singletons and the top ten take about 9%. Sequenced material: peripheral blood. The receptors derive from a human donor in a cohort sampled during active COVID-19. Both conserved end residues are part of each CDR3. The D gene is left open where the match is weak. The size field is filled for only some rows; it gives once, few, many or a size class.

d_call clone_size j_call v_call cdr3_aa cdr3_nt
TRBD1 . TRBJ2-5 TRBV7-9 CASSFGGTGFKTQYF TGTGCCAGCAGCTTTGGGGGGACAGGGTTCAAGACCCAGTACTTC
TRBD1 few TRBJ1-5 TRBV7-9 CASSLAKQGVSNQPQHF TGTGCCAGCAGCTTAGCCAAACAGGGGGTGAGCAATCAGCCCCAGCATTTT
TRBD2 once TRBJ2-7 TRBV11-2 CASSFLETSGTHYEQYF TGTGCCAGCAGCTTTCTTGAAACTAGCGGGACCCACTACGAGCAGTACTTC
TRBD1 . TRBJ1-6 TRBV7-8 CASSFKSGTGPLSLHF TGTGCCAGCAGCTTCAAATCCGGGACAGGGCCCTTATCCCTCCACTTT
TRBD1 . TRBJ1-6 TRBV19 CASRLAGGYNSPLHF TGTGCCAGTAGGTTGGCAGGGGGTTATAATTCACCCCTCCACTTT
. . TRBJ1-2 TRBV19 CASSPGVSPYYGYTF TGTGCCAGTAGTCCAGGGGTCTCACCCTACTATGGCTACACCTTC
. . TRBJ1-1 TRBV27 CASSLRWNTEAFF TGTGCCAGCAGTTTACGGTGGAACACTGAAGCTTTCTTT
TRBD2 . TRBJ2-7 TRBV14 CASSQGLAGEQYF TGTGCCAGCAGCCAGGGACTAGCTGGCGAGCAGTACTTC
TRBD2 few TRBJ2-1 TRBV5-6 CASSVGLVGEQFF TGTGCCAGCAGCGTGGGACTAGTCGGTGAGCAGTTCTTC
. . TRBJ2-2 TRBV12-5 CASGLGQQTLFF TGTGCTAGTGGTTTGGGCCAACAGACGCTGTTTTTT
TRBD1 . TRBJ1-3 TRBV7-2 CASSIPTGGGNTIYF TGTGCCAGCAGCATTCCGACAGGGGGTGGAAACACCATATATTTT
TRBD1 . TRBJ1-6 TRBV9 CASSSLDRGISPLHF TGTGCCAGCAGCTCTTTGGACAGGGGAATTTCACCCCTCCACTTT
. . TRBJ2-7 TRBV5-1 CASSLGDYEQYF TGCGCCAGCAGCCTAGGGGACTACGAGCAGTACTTC
TRBD1 . TRBJ2-5 TRBV7-2 CASSLGTATAQYF TGTGCCAGCAGCTTGGGGACAGCCACGGCCCAGTACTTC
TRBD1 . TRBJ1-6 TRBV27 CASSPGTEFFNSPLHF TGTGCCAGCAGTCCCGGGACAGAGTTTTTTAATTCACCCCTCCACTTT
. . TRBJ1-1 TRBV4-1 CASSQVTTEAFF TGCGCCAGCAGCCAAGTAACTACTGAAGCTTTCTTT
. . TRBJ2-7 TRBV11-3 CASSPRGTGYEQYF TGTGCCAGCAGCCCGAGGGGGACGGGCTACGAGCAGTACTTC
. . TRBJ1-4 TRBV28 CASNPTPQANWATNEKLFF TGTGCCAGCAACCCCACCCCGCAGGCGAATTGGGCAACTAATGAAAAACTGTTTTTT
TRBD1 . TRBJ2-7 TRBV11-2 CASSFDGPGTGVSYEQYF TGTGCCAGCAGTTTTGACGGACCGGGGACAGGGGTCTCCTACGAGCAGTACTTC
. once TRBJ2-5 TRBV9 CASSPLGLLYQETQYF TGTGCCAGCAGCCCCCTGGGACTTCTGTACCAAGAGACCCAGTACTTC
. . TRBJ1-2 TRBV12-5 CASGLDQWGGSKDGYTF TGTGCTAGTGGTTTGGACCAATGGGGAGGCTCAAAGGATGGCTACACCTTC
TRBD1 once TRBJ2-1 TRBV7-6 CASSRQGKGYNEQFF TGTGCCAGCAGCCGACAGGGGAAAGGGTACAATGAGCAGTTCTTC
TRBD2 few TRBJ2-7 TRBV7-8 CASQGGTTYEQYF TGTGCCAGCCAGGGAGGGACCACCTACGAGCAGTACTTC
TRBD1 . TRBJ1-5 TRBV18 CASSPTGGSQPQHF TGTGCCAGCTCGCCTACAGGGGGTAGTCAGCCCCAGCATTTT
. . TRBJ2-3 TRBV5-6 CASSDRFAGPYPDTQYF TGTGCCAGCAGCGACCGTTTTGCGGGGCCCTACCCAGATACGCAGTATTTT
TRBD1 . TRBJ1-2 TRBV12-3/TRBV12-4 CASSPDRVFGYTF TGTGCCAGCAGTCCCGACAGGGTTTTTGGCTACACCTTC
. . TRBJ2-5 TRBV5-5 CASSLGEDGEETQYF TGTGCCAGCAGCTTGGGTGAGGACGGGGAAGAGACCCAGTACTTC
TRBD1 . TRBJ1-2 TRBV20-1 CSASDPRDRVNYGYTF TGCAGTGCTAGTGACCCCCGGGACAGGGTGAACTATGGCTACACCTTC
TRBD1 . TRBJ1-5 TRBV6-1 CASSELDRRNSNQPQHF TGTGCCAGCAGTGAATTGGACAGGAGAAATAGCAATCAGCCCCAGCATTTT
. . TRBJ2-1 TRBV7-2 CASSLGAVEQFF TGTGCCAGCAGCTTAGGTGCGGTCGAGCAGTTCTTC
. . TRBJ2-5 TRBV3-1/TRBV3-2 CASSQGGLEETQYF TGTGCCAGCAGCCAAGGCGGGCTGGAAGAGACCCAGTACTTC
. . TRBJ1-1 TRBV30 CAWSVQASTEAFF TGTGCCTGGAGCGTACAGGCCAGCACTGAAGCTTTCTTT
TRBD2 . TRBJ2-7 TRBV5-4 CASSLSLAGPPGEQYF TGTGCCAGCAGCTTGTCGCTAGCGGGGCCTCCAGGGGAGCAGTACTTC
. . TRBJ2-5 TRBV18 CASSPPGAEETQYF TGTGCCAGCTCACCACCTGGGGCGGAGGAGACCCAGTACTTC
. . TRBJ2-3 TRBV3-1/TRBV3-2 CASSQDHPGQGTDTQYF TGTGCCAGCAGCCAAGATCATCCCGGACAAGGCACAGATACGCAGTATTTT
. medium-sized TRBJ1-5 TRBV19 CASSIQGINQPQHF TGTGCCAGTAGTATACAGGGAATCAATCAGCCCCAGCATTTT
. few TRBJ2-7 TRBV28 CASSFGRGPSSYEQYF TGTGCCAGCAGTTTCGGCAGGGGCCCCTCCTCCTACGAGCAGTACTTC
. . TRBJ2-7 TRBV5-6 CASSPSEGYEQYF TGTGCCAGCAGCCCCTCGGAGGGTTACGAGCAGTACTTC
. . TRBJ1-2 TRBV5-1 CASSSQGGSYGYTF TGCGCCAGCAGCTCTCAGGGAGGTAGCTATGGCTACACCTTC
TRBD1 . TRBJ2-1 TRBV18 CASSPTRQGDNEQFF TGTGCCAGCTCACCGACCCGACAGGGAGACAATGAGCAGTTCTTC
TRBD2 once TRBJ2-2 TRBV27 CASNPGEAGVNGELFF TGTGCCAGCAACCCGGGAGAGGCGGGGGTTAACGGGGAGCTGTTTTTT
. . TRBJ2-7 TRBV27 CASRPDMGNEQYF TGTGCCAGCAGGCCGGACATGGGAAACGAGCAGTACTTC
TRBD1 . TRBJ1-1 TRBV5-1 CASSFQGAGTEAFF TGCGCCAGCAGCTTCCAGGGGGCCGGAACTGAAGCTTTCTTT
TRBD2 . TRBJ2-7 TRBV19 CASSFTGGGISYEQYF TGTGCCAGTAGTTTCACGGGGGGAGGAATCTCCTACGAGCAGTACTTC
. . TRBJ1-5 TRBV5-4 CASSLGTSNQPQHF TGTGCCAGCAGCTTAGGGACAAGCAATCAGCCCCAGCATTTT
. . TRBJ2-7 TRBV7-8 CASSLALNSFYEQYF TGTGCCAGCAGCTTAGCGCTTAACAGCTTCTACGAGCAGTACTTC